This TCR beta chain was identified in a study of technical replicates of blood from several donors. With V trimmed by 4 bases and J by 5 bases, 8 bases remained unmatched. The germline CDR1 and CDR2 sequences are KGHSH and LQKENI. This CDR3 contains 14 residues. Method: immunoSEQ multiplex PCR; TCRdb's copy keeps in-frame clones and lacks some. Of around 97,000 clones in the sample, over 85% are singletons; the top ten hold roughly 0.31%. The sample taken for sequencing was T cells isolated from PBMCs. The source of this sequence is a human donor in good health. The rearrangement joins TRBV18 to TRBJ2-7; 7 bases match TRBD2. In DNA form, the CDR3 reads TGTGCCAGCTCACTCCGGGGGGACGTTCACGAGCAGTACTTC. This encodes CASSLRGDVHEQYF.